This TCR beta chain was recovered during a study of shared clonotypes between healthy human individuals. Study summary: The donors, two women and a few men, were aged 18 to 49. The study, taken as a whole, reports: Against clonotypes common to all four donors, non-shared ones had lower generation probabilities. Clonotypes that were shared across a few donors made up approximately 5% of naive CD4 clonotypes. The study drew on few donors, limiting represented genetic and exposure-history diversity.

Libraries were prepared by immunoSEQ multiplex PCR; TCRdb keeps only in-frame clonotypes and omits some of them. The data contain around 620,000 clones, approximately 95% of them singletons. The naive CD8 subset, CD45RO-negative cells positively selected for CCR7, excluded terminally differentiated effector memory CD45RA+ cells. About this clone: Its antigen is unknown.

The sequence was collected from a woman between 25 and 40 years old in good health. The sample was naive CD8+ T cells sorted from blood.

The CDR3 region is CASSQTWAGELFF. The CDR3 DNA follows: TGTGCCAGCAGCCAAACGTGGGCCGGGGAGCTGTTTTTT. The chain couples TRBV14 to TRBJ2-2; no clear D. The CDR3 has 13 residues. V lost 2 bases and J 6 bases, leaving 7 bases between the germline ends. CDR1 and CDR2 (germline): SGHDN, FVKESK.